This is a list of T cell receptor beta chains from one sample in a study of blood T cells in healthy people across ages. Using its own MiXCR run on the 5' RACE reads, TCRdb lists one record per CDR3 protein. The profile covers some 920,000 distinct CDR3 sequences, with roughly half appearing a single time and 20% to 25% taken by the ten largest. Sample: blood. The receptor set was obtained from a woman aged 60-75 years in good health. Each CDR3 is given with its conserved first and last residue. D genes are given only for firm matches. Size is stated for part of the rows, as once, few or many counts, or as a class when the clone is expanded.

abundance	v_gene	j_gene	d_gene	CDR3aa	CDR3nt
many	TRBV29-1	TRBJ2-7	.	CSVRTGREYEQYF	TGCAGCGTTCGGACAGGGAGGGAGTACGAGCAGTACTTC
once	TRBV28	TRBJ2-4	.	CASRQGRALAKNIQYF	TGTGCCAGCAGGCAGGGACGCGCTTTAGCCAAAAACATTCAGTACTTC
few	TRBV7-2	TRBJ2-4	.	CASSPQTGRKYF	TGTGCCAGCAGCCCTCAGACAGGCCGCAAGTACTTC
.	TRBV20-1	TRBJ2-7	TRBD1	CSATGRQGRGSYGQYF	TGCAGTGCTACTGGGCGACAGGGAAGAGGGTCCTACGGGCAGTACTTC
.	TRBV6-2/TRBV6-3	TRBJ2-1	TRBD2	CASSPLGGGPSYNEQFF	TGTGCCAGCAGTCCGTTGGGGGGAGGGCCCTCCTACAATGAGCAGTTCTTC
.	TRBV7-6	TRBJ2-7	.	CASSLYPRGESSYEQYF	TGTGCCAGCAGCTTATATCCCAGGGGGGAAAGCTCCTACGAGCAGTACTTC
.	TRBV3-1	TRBJ2-7	TRBD2	CASSHRLAGYEQYF	TGTGCCAGCAGCCATCGGCTAGCGGGCTACGAGCAGTACTTC
.	TRBV30	TRBJ2-7	.	CAWSLGGGFSYEQYF	TGTGCCTGGTCATTGGGGGGCGGTTTCTCCTACGAGCAGTACTTC
few	TRBV27	TRBJ2-3	.	CASSLDWGATDTQYF	TGTGCCAGCAGCTTGGACTGGGGCGCCACAGATACGCAGTATTTT
.	TRBV12-3/TRBV12-4	TRBJ1-2	.	CASSGGDAGLYGYTF	TGTGCCAGCAGTGGGGGGGATGCAGGGCTCTATGGCTACACCTTC
.	TRBV7-3	TRBJ2-2	TRBD2	CASSPRLAGGLFF	TGTGCCAGCAGCCCCCGACTAGCGGGAGGGCTGTTTTTT
.	TRBV14	TRBJ1-2	.	CASSQQRNLGGYTF	TGTGCCAGCAGCCAACAAAGAAACTTGGGTGGCTACACCTTC
many	TRBV7-9	TRBJ2-7	TRBD1	CASSGTGYEQYF	TGTGCCAGCAGCGGGACAGGGTACGAGCAGTACTTC
many	TRBV6-5	TRBJ2-1	.	CASSYFGGRGEQFF	TGTGCCAGCAGTTACTTCGGGGGCAGAGGCGAGCAGTTCTTC
few	TRBV20-1	TRBJ2-3	.	CSAREPLFGSSDTQYF	TGCAGTGCTAGAGAGCCCCTTTTTGGTAGCTCAGATACGCAGTATTTT
few	TRBV4-2	TRBJ2-3	TRBD2	CASSQDLASGSDTQYF	TGTGCCAGCAGCCAAGATCTGGCTAGCGGGAGTGATACGCAGTATTTT
few	TRBV4-3	TRBJ2-7	.	CASSPSMVHEQYF	TGCGCCAGCAGCCCTTCCATGGTCCACGAGCAGTACTTC
few	TRBV28	TRBJ2-1	.	CASRIESWSYNEQFF	TGTGCCAGTCGTATCGAGAGTTGGTCCTACAATGAGCAGTTCTTC
.	TRBV20-1	TRBJ2-1	TRBD2	CSARDLGGRSECEQFF	TGCAGTGCTAGAGATCTCGGCGGGAGGTCAGAGTGTGAGCAGTTCTTC
.	TRBV28	TRBJ2-7	TRBD2	CASRRLAEVSYEQYF	TGTGCCAGCAGACGACTAGCGGAAGTTTCCTACGAGCAGTACTTC
few	TRBV7-9	TRBJ2-7	.	CASSLALLSEQYF	TGTGCCAGCAGCTTAGCGCTTCTAAGCGAGCAGTACTTC
few	TRBV7-7	TRBJ2-5	TRBD1	CASSRDRVKLEQYF	TGTGCCAGCAGCCGGGACAGGGTAAAGTTAGAGCAGTACTTC
.	TRBV10-1	TRBJ2-7	TRBD2	CASSESPSLAGGVNEQYF	TGCGCCAGCAGTGAGTCGCCGTCACTAGCGGGAGGTGTCAACGAGCAGTACTTC
.	TRBV20-1	TRBJ2-1	.	CSARDGRGVPYNEQFF	TGCAGTGCTAGAGATGGACGGGGAGTGCCTTACAATGAGCAGTTCTTC
.	TRBV5-1	TRBJ2-1	.	CASSSDVIKQFF	TGCGCCAGCAGCTCCGACGTAATTAAACAGTTCTTC
.	TRBV4-3	TRBJ1-3	.	CASSRRGRSSGNTIYF	TGCGCCAGCAGCCGCAGGGGTCGAAGCTCTGGAAACACCATATATTTT
once	TRBV30	TRBJ2-5	.	CAWRSTGRETQYF	TGTGCCTGGAGGTCCACAGGAAGAGAGACCCAGTACTTC
once	TRBV4-2	TRBJ2-1	.	CASSQEVGSYNEQFF	TGTGCCAGCAGCCAAGAGGTAGGGTCCTACAATGAGCAGTTCTTC
.	TRBV5-1	TRBJ2-5	TRBD1	CASSNWGTGQETQYF	TGCGCCAGCAGCAACTGGGGGACAGGTCAAGAGACCCAGTACTTC
.	TRBV4-3	TRBJ2-7	.	CASSQALSVSSYEQYF	TGCGCCAGCAGCCAGGCCCTGTCGGTATCGAGCTACGAGCAGTACTTC
many	TRBV12-3/TRBV12-4	TRBJ2-5	TRBD2	CASSLGLAGETQYF	TGTGCCAGCAGCTTGGGACTAGCGGGAGAGACCCAGTACTTC
.	TRBV27	TRBJ1-5	.	CASSPRVASNQPQHF	TGTGCCAGCAGTCCAAGAGTGGCCAGCAATCAGCCCCAGCATTTT
few	TRBV29-1	TRBJ1-6	.	CSVTHGQADSPLHF	TGCAGCGTCACTCACGGGCAGGCCGATTCACCCCTCCACTTT
.	TRBV10-3	TRBJ2-7	.	CAISGRQVQSYEQYF	TGTGCCATCAGTGGAAGGCAGGTCCAGTCCTACGAGCAGTACTTC
.	TRBV7-2	TRBJ2-1	.	CASSQILFNLYNEQFF	TGTGCCAGCAGCCAAATCCTTTTTAACCTATACAATGAGCAGTTCTTC
.	TRBV4-1	TRBJ2-2	TRBD1	CASRRQGTGELFF	TGCGCCAGCAGGCGACAGGGGACCGGGGAGCTGTTTTTT
.	TRBV9	TRBJ2-7	.	CASSVDSREQYF	TGTGCCAGCAGCGTAGACTCACGCGAGCAGTACTTC
.	TRBV2	TRBJ1-2	.	CAGSEEDKYYGYTF	TGTGCCGGCAGTGAAGAGGACAAGTACTATGGCTACACCTTC
once	TRBV21-1	TRBJ2-7	.	CASSKPHRPQYEQYF	TGTGCCAGCAGCAAACCCCACAGGCCCCAGTACGAGCAGTACTTC
.	TRBV5-1	TRBJ2-4	TRBD1	CASSLLETGRAKNIQYF	TGTGCCAGCAGCTTACTTGAGACAGGGCGGGCCAAAAACATTCAGTACTTC
once	TRBV20-1	TRBJ2-3	.	CSASKGASGTDTQYF	TGCAGTGCTAGCAAGGGGGCTAGCGGGACAGATACGCAGTATTTT
.	TRBV7-2	TRBJ2-7	.	CASSPDFPPYEQYF	TGTGCCAGCAGCCCGGACTTCCCTCCCTACGAGCAGTACTTC
few	TRBV28	TRBJ2-7	TRBD2	CASSPSLAGAYEQYF	TGTGCCAGCAGCCCCTCCCTAGCGGGTGCCTACGAGCAGTACTTC
.	TRBV6-2/TRBV6-3	TRBJ2-1	.	CASSPYEAQFF	TGTGCCAGCAGCCCTTATGAGGCGCAGTTCTTC
.	TRBV7-2	TRBJ2-7	TRBD2	CASSYLAGLYEQYF	TGTGCCAGCAGCTATCTAGCGGGACTCTACGAGCAGTACTTC
many	TRBV7-2	TRBJ1-5	TRBD1	CASSLGGQGHQPQHF	TGTGCCAGCAGCTTAGGGGGACAGGGCCATCAGCCCCAGCATTTT
few	TRBV12-3/TRBV12-4	TRBJ1-2	.	CATTLNLLNYGYTF	TGTGCCACCACTCTCAACCTACTAAACTATGGCTACACCTTC